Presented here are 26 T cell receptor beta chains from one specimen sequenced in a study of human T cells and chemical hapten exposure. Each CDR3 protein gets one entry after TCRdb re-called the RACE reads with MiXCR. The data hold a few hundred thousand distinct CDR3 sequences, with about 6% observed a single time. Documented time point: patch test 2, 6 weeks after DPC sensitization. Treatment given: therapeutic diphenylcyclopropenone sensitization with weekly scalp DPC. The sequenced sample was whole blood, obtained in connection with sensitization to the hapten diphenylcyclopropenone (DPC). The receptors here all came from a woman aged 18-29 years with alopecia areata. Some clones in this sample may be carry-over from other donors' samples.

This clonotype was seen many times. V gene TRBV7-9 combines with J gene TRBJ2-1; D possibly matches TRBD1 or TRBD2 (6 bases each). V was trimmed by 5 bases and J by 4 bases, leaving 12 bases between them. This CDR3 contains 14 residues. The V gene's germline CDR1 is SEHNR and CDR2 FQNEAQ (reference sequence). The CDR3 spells CASSRRGKYNEQFF. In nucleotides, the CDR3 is TGTGCCAGCAGCCGGAGGGGGAAGTACAATGAGCAGTTCTTC.

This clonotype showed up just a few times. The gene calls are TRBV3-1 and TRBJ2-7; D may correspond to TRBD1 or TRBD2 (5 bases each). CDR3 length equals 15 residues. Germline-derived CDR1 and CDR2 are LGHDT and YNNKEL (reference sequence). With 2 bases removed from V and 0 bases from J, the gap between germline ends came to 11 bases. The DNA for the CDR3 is TGTGCCAGCAGCCAAAATACGGGGACCTCCTACGAGCAGTACTTC. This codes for CASSQNTGTSYEQYF.

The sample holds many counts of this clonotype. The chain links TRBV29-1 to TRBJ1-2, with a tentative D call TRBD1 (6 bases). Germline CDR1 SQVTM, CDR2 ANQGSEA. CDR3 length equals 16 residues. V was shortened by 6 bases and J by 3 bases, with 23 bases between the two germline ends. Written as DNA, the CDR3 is TGCAGCGTACTAAACTCGAAACAGGGTGGTGACTATGGCTACACCTTC. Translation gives CSVLNSKQGGDYGYTF.

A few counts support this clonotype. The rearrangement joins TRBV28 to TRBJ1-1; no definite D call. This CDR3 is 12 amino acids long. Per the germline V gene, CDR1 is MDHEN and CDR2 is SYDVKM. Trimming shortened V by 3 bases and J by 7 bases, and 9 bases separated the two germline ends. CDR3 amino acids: CASSFGGNEAFF. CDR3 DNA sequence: TGTGCCAGCAGTTTCGGCGGGAATGAAGCTTTCTTT.

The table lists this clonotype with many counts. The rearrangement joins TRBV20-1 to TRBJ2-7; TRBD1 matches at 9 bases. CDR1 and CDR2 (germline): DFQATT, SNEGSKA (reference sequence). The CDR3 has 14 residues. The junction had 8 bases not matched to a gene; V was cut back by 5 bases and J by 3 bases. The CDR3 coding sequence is TGCAGTGCTCCATCGCCGGACAGGGGCTACGAGCAGTACTTC. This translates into CSAPSPDRGYEQYF.

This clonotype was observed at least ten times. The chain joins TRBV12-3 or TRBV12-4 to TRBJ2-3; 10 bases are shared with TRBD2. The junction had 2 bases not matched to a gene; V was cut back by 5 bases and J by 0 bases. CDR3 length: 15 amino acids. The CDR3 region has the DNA TGTGCCAGCAGTCGGACTAGCGGTAGCACAGATACGCAGTATTTT. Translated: CASSRTSGSTDTQYF.

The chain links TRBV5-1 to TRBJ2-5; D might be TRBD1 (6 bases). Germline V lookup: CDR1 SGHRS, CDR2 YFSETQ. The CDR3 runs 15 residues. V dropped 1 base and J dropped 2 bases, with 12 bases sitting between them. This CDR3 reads CASSLMEGQQETQYF. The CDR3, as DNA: TGCGCCAGCAGCTTGATGGAAGGACAGCAAGAGACCCAGTACTTC.

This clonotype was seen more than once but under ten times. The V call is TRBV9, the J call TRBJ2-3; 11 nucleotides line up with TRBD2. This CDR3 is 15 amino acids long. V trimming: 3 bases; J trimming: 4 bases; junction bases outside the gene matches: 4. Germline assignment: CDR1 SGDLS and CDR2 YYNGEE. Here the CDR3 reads CASSEVTSGADTQYF. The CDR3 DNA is TGTGCCAGCAGCGAAGTGACTAGCGGGGCAGATACGCAGTATTTT.

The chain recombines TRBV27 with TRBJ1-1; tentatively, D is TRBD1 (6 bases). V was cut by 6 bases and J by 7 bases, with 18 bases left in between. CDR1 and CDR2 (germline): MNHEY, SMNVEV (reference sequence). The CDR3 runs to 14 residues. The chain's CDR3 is CASRRRDPRGEAFF. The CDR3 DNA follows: TGTGCCAGCAGACGACGGGACCCCAGGGGTGAAGCTTTCTTT.

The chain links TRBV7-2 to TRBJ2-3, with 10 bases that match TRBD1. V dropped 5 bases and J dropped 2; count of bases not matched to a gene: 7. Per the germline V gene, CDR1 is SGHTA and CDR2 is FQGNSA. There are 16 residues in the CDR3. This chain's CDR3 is CASSLGTGAPTDTQYF. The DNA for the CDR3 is TGTGCCAGCAGCCTGGGGACAGGGGCGCCCACAGATACGCAGTATTTT.

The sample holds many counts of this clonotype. The CDR3 loop is CASSLAMRTGYNEQFF. The DNA of the CDR3 is TGTGCCAGCAGCTTGGCCATGCGGACAGGGTACAATGAGCAGTTCTTC. This rearrangement joins TRBV5-8 to TRBJ2-1; 8 bases agree with TRBD1. CDR3 length: 16 residues. The V gene end was trimmed by 0 bases and the J gene end by 4 bases; junction bases not matched to a gene: 6. The germline gives CDR1 SGHTS, CDR2 YDEGEE.

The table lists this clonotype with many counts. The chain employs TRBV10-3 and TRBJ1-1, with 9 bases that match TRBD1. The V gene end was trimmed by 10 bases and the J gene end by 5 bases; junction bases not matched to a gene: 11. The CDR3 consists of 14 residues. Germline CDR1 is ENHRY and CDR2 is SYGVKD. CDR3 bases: TGTGCCACCGCCGGGACAGGGTCGCGGACTGAAGCTTTCTTT. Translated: CATAGTGSRTEAFF.

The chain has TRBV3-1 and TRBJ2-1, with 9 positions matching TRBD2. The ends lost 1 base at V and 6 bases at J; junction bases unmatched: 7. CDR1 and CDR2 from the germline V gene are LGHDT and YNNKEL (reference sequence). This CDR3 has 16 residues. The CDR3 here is CASSQGGLATLNEQFF. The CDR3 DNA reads TGTGCCAGCAGCCAAGGGGGACTAGCTACTCTCAATGAGCAGTTCTTC.

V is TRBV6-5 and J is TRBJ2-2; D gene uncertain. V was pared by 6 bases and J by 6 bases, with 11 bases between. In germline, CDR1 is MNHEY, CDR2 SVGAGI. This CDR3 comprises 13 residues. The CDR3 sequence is CASSPVEPGELFF. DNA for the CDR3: TGTGCCAGCAGCCCCGTGGAACCCGGGGAGCTGTTTTTT.

CDR3 amino acids: CASSIEHSSYNEQFF. The DNA for the CDR3 is TGTGCCAGTAGTATTGAACACAGCTCCTACAATGAGCAGTTCTTC. This chain uses TRBV19 with TRBJ2-1; D is unresolved. CDR3 size: 15 residues. Trimming pared 3 bases from V and 0 bases from J, leaving 9 bases between. The V gene's germline CDR1 is LNHDA and CDR2 SQIVND (reference sequence). Full variable domain (rest looked up from reference TRBV19 and TRBJ2-1): DGGITQSPKYLFRKEGQNVTLSCEQNLNHDAMYWYRQDPGQGLRLIYYSQIVNDFQKGDIAEGYSVSREKKESFPLTVTSAQKNPTAFYLCASSIEHSSYNEQFFGPGTRLTVL.

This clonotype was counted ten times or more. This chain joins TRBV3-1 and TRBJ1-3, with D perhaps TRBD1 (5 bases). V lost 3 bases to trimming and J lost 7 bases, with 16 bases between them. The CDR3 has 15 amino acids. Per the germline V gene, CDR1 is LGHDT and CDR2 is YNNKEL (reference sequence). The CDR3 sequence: CASSHSPGRANTIYF. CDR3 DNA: TGTGCCAGCAGCCATTCTCCTGGCAGGGCTAACACCATATATTTT.

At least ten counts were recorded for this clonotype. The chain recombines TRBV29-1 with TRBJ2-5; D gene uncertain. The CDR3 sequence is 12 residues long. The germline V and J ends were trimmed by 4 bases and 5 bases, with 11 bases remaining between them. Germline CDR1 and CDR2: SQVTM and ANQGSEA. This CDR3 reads CSVARTGETQYF. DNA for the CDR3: TGCAGCGTTGCCCGGACCGGGGAGACCCAGTACTTC.

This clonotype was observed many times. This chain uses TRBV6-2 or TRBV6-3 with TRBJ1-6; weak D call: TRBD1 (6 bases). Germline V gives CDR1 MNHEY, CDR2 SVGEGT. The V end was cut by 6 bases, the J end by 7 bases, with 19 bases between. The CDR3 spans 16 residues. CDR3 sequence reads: CASRLIGGAGNSPLHF. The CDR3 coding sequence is TGTGCCAGCAGATTAATCGGGGGCGCCGGGAATTCACCCCTCCACTTT.

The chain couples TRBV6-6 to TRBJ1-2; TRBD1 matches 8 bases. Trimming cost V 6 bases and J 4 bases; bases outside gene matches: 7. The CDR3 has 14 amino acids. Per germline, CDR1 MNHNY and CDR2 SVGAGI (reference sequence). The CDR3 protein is CASSSVQGAYGYTF. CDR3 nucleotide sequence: TGTGCCAGCAGCTCCGTCCAGGGGGCCTATGGCTACACCTTC.

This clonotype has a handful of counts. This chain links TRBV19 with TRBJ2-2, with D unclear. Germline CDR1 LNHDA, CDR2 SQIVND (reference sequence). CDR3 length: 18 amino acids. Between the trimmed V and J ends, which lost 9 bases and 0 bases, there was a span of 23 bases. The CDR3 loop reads CASSMETEARTNTGELFF. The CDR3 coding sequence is TGTGCCAGCAGCATGGAAACCGAGGCGCGTACGAACACCGGGGAGCTGTTTTTT.

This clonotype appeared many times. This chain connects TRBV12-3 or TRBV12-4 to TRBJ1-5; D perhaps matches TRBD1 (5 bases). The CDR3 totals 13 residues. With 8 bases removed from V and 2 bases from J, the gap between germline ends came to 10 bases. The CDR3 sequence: CASSPQGNQPQHF. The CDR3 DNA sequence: TGTGCCAGCTCACCACAGGGCAATCAGCCCCAGCATTTT.

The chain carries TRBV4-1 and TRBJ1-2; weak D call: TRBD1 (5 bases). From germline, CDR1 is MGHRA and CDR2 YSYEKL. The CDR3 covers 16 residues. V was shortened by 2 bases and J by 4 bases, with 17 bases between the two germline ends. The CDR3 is CASSQQPGEGSYGYTF. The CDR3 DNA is TGCGCCAGCAGCCAACAACCGGGGGAGGGATCCTATGGCTACACCTTC.

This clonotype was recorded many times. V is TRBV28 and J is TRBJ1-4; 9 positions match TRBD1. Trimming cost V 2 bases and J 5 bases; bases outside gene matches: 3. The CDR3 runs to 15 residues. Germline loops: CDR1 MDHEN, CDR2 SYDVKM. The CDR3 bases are TGTGCCAGCAGTTTAACCGGGACAGGGAATGAAAAACTGTTTTTT. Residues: CASSLTGTGNEKLFF.

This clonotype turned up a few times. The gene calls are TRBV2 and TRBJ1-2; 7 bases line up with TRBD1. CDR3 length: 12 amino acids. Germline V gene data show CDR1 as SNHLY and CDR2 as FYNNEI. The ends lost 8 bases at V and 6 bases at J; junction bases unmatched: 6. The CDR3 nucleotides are TGTGCCAGCCGGGAGGGGGCGGATGGCTACACCTTC. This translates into CASREGADGYTF.

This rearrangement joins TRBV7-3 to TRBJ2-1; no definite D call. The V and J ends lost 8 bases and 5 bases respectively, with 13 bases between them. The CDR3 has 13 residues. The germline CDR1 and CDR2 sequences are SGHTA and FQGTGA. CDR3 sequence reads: CASGNIGDNEQFF. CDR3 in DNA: TGTGCCAGCGGGAATATTGGTGACAATGAGCAGTTCTTC. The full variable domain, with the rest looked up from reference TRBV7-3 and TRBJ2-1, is GAGVSQTPSNKVTEKGKYVELRCDPISGHTALYWYRQSLGQGPEFLIYFQGTGAADDSGLPNDRFFAVRPEGSVSTLKIQRTERGDSAVYLCASGNIGDNEQFFGPGTRLTVL.

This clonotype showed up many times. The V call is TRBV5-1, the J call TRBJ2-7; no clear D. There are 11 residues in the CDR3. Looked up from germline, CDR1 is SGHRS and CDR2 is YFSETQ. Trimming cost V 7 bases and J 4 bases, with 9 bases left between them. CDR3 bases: TGCGCCAGCCATGAAGCATACGAGCAGTACTTC. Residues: CASHEAYEQYF.